The clone carrying this T cell receptor (beta chain) was picked up a small number of times. Its antigen is unidentified. The PCR made use of 60 Vbeta and 13 Jbeta primers. Generated by immunoSEQ multiplex PCR, the TCRdb table keeps only in-frame clones and is missing some. The table has about 120,000 clones, 77% seen once; the top ten hold less than 5.5%. This sample is part of a study of cytomegalovirus exposure and HLA in healthy donors. General observations from the study: Sequencing had likely introduced a cluster of highly shared sequence variants as an artifact. A few of the chains that were CMV-associated were confirmed in vitro to be specific for CMV antigens.

V lost 7 bases and J 7 bases, leaving 20 bases between the germline ends. Germline CDR1 and CDR2: SGHTA and FQGNSA. CDR3 size: 15 residues. The chain uses TRBV7-2 and TRBJ1-5; D gene ambiguous. The TCR was taken from a man in his fifties in good health and CMV-seropositive. The sample consisted of PBMCs. CDR3 nucleotide sequence: TGTGCCAGCACCTCGGGCCTCTTCGGCGGGCAGCCCCAGCATTTT. Its protein is CASTSGLFGGQPQHF.